Below, one T cell receptor (beta chain) is given with its context. In this sample, this clonotype turned up many times. It has no known antigen specificity. No qualities accompany the bases; no much larger clone lies one base away. This entry comes from a study of regulatory T cells in long-lasting Graves disease (dated by TCRdb to the early 2020s). Describing the broader study: Antithyroid drugs had been taken for less than 3 months by newly diagnosed Graves' disease patients. A total of about 35 samples underwent TCR sequencing, from around 13 patients with persistent Graves' disease and 20 patients with newly diagnosed Graves' disease. This study used TCR sequencing and RNA sequencing of peripheral blood to compare persistent Graves' disease patients against newly diagnosed Graves' disease patients. The study was registered as a clinical trial and conducted in China.

Taken with the paper, the label for time point translates to: newly diagnosed GD, antithyroid drugs for less than 3 months. For both TCR sequencing and RNA sequencing, RNA was extracted from PBMCs in TRIzol. The diagnosis of Graves' disease followed American Thyroid Association guidelines. Patients for the study were recruited at an endocrinology department in Xi'an, China. Each patient gave about 10 milliliters of peripheral blood, collected in an EDTA anticoagulant tube. Ficoll Paque Plus density gradient separation was used to isolate PBMCs, and no additional T cell sorting was done. An Agilent 2100 Bioanalyzer and agarose gel were used to check RNA quality, while a NanoDrop 2000 measured RNA concentration. General findings and caveats noted by the study authors: More public clonotypes were shared among persistent patients (under 3,000) than among newly diagnosed patients (roughly 1,000). TRBV28, TRBJ1-2 and TRBJ2-5 were preferentially used in persistent disease, while TRBV20-1 and TRBJ2-1 were favored in newly diagnosed disease. The authors acknowledged the small sample size as a limitation that may reduce accuracy. Compared with newly diagnosed patients, patients with persistent Graves' disease had lower TCR Shannon entropy and fewer highly expanded clones, which suggests clonal expansion. Only the TCR beta chain was sequenced and analyzed. Because the primary lesion, thyroid tissue, could not be accessed, the study looked at peripheral blood alone.

Libraries were constructed by multiplex PCR. Reads for this sample came from an Illumina HiSeq 4000. iRepertoire HTBI primers and Arm-PCR amplification of CDR3 regions were used to construct TCR beta libraries. Before sequencing, the PCR products underwent gel purification. The paper's data handling went like this. Gene usage analysis of CDR3 amino acid clonotypes relied on the roughly 60 TRBV and about 13 TRBJ segments identified across samples. Filtered high-quality paired reads were merged into contigs using COPE and FqMerger. BLAST was used to align contigs to the IMGT TRBV, TRBD and TRBJ reference genes, and CDR3 was defined following IMGT. Clonotypes above 0.1% frequency were classified as highly expanded clones. Shannon entropy served as the measure of repertoire diversity, while the Gini coefficient captured V-J evenness. A clonotype was considered public if more than one individual shared it. TCRdb applied fastp at Q25 and MiXCR to the public reads, then kept only in-frame beta chains. Rows with a matching CDR3 protein are joined into one entry that keeps the most common DNA and genes. For this entry, the V and J calls and clone size follow TCRdb and not the study's own pipeline. Recorded for this sample are some 350,000 distinct CDR3 sequences; around 15% of them occurred a single time. The top ten clones comprise 20% of the sample.

For CDR1 and CDR2, the germline V gene (reference sequence) lists GTSNPN and SVGIG. There are 12 amino acids in the CDR3, from cysteine to phenylalanine inclusive. The only DNA kept is the CDR3, 36 bases in frame from the first base. V sheds 3 bases and J sheds 3 bases, leaving 6 bases between their ends. These sequences were also reported in another study, on T cells in Graves' hyperthyroidism and ophthalmopathy. As the second study states: Stable Graves' hyperthyroidism was defined as the absence of progression to ophthalmopathy over 18 months of follow-up. The hyperthyroidism patients were between 18 and 65 years old and newly diagnosed, with a disease duration of less than 2 months. Exclusion was applied to patients with uncontrolled infections, other autoimmune diseases, pregnancy or lactation. Clinical symptoms, serum thyroxine and TRAb, thyroid ultrasound, and orbital computed tomography formed the basis for the diagnoses. For the first round of RT-PCR on the TCR CDR3, the HTBI primer set was used together with the Qiagen OneStep RT-PCR kit. Most expanded thyroid clonotypes (frequency above 0.001) were also found in blood, which suggests that blood repertoires may mirror thyroid immune responses. A model built on a 13 V-J signature distinguished ophthalmopathy from stable hyperthyroidism, reaching roughly 88% sensitivity and around 81% specificity in cross-validation and 80%/75% in testing. During validation, the model predicted progression to ophthalmopathy a median of approximately six months ahead of onset, with more than 60% sensitivity and 72.22% specificity. To identify distinguishing TCR V-J signatures, a discovery cohort of 95 to 100 patients was used, comprising 43 with Graves' ophthalmopathy and around 57 with stable Graves' hyperthyroidism. Prospective prediction of ophthalmopathy was tested in an independent validation cohort consisting of under 20 hyperthyroidism patients and some 16 patients who later progressed to ophthalmopathy. For training and testing, the 100 or so patients in the discovery cohort were randomly divided in a 7:3 ratio. In six Graves' hyperthyroidism patients, the study also compared T-cell repertoires from thyroid tissue with T-cell repertoires from blood. After sampling, hyperthyroidism patients received methimazole starting at 30 mg daily, and ophthalmopathy patients received high-dose intravenous methylprednisolone. The libraries were constructed in a second round of multiplex PCR and then size-selected and purified. Paired-end sequencing of the libraries was performed with 100 bp reads on an Illumina HiSeq2000. SOAPnuke was used to process the raw data, removing reads that contained adapters or uncalled bases, had a mean Phred below 15, or lacked an exact match to the constant primer or identifier. High-quality paired reads were merged using COPE v1.2.5, and each unique nucleotide sequence was defined as a clonotype. MiTCR v1.1 was used to align clonotypes to the IMGT TRBV, TRBD and TRBJ reference segments. The analysis was restricted to V-J combinations with a frequency above 0.0001, which together covered 99% to 99.2% of the repertoires. A TCS score was defined as the ratio between F50 (clonal expansion) and ExV (chaos), using BLOSUM62-based TCRdist between CDR3 peptides within each V-J. Welch's t-statistics and random forest reduced around 520 V-J features to roughly 13, which were used in a naive Bayes classifier (R e1071). No statistical method was used to set the sample size in advance, and investigators knew the group allocation. The paper reports TCR Vbeta CDR3 sequencing of over 120 peripheral blood samples: over 40 ophthalmopathy, under 80 hyperthyroidism and about 17 progressor patients.

The sample was peripheral blood mononuclear cells (PBMCs), taken at new diagnosis, from a patient treated with antithyroid drugs. In this chain, TRBV30 is recombined with TRBJ2-1, with no confidently assigned D gene. The source is a woman between 18 and 30 years old with Graves disease. Donor details come from another sample of the same person, matched by shared clones. Read as DNA, the sequence is TGTGCCTGGAGGCAAGACTACAATGAGCAGTTCTTC. It translates to CAWRQDYNEQFF.